Listed here are 26 T cell receptor beta chains from one sample, sequenced in a study of breast tumors, draining lymph nodes, adjacent tissues. TCRdb re-called the multiplex PCR reads through MiXCR, storing one row per CDR3 protein. Of approximately 52,000 distinct CDR3 sequences listed, roughly 41% are singletons. The specimen sequenced was breast tumor tissue. The source is a female donor with breast cancer. Some clones in this sample may be carry-over from other donors' samples.

Ten or more counts support this clonotype. This rearrangement joins TRBV7-2 to TRBJ1-5; TRBD1 is a possible D gene (6 bases). This CDR3 has 13 amino acids. V lost 6 bases and J 3 bases, leaving 9 bases between the germline ends. Per the germline V gene, CDR1 is SGHTA and CDR2 is FQGNSA. The CDR3 loop reads CASRSGDNQPQHF. The DNA for the CDR3 is TGTGCCAGCAGATCAGGGGACAATCAGCCCCAGCATTTT.

This clonotype was seen many times. This sequence may be a read error, since a much larger clone differs from it by one base. A read error is likely, as this CDR3 ends without the conserved phenylalanine or tryptophan. The chain joins TRBV2 to TRBJ2-5; the match to TRBD2 covers 9 bases. Germline CDR1 is SNHLY and CDR2 is FYNNEI. This CDR3 has 14 amino acids. Trimming at V came to 7 bases and at J to 6 bases, leaving 9 bases not matched to a gene. This CDR3 reads CASNIAGDVKTQYL. DNA of the CDR3: TGTGCCAGCAATATAGCGGGAGACGTGAAGACCCAGTACCTC.

This clonotype was recorded many times. V gene TRBV7-8 combines with J gene TRBJ2-1; TRBD2 matches 10 bases. Unmatched junction bases numbered 5, after V lost 1 base and J lost 8 bases. This CDR3 contains 15 residues. Germline assignment: CDR1 SGHVS and CDR2 FQNEAQ. The CDR3 sequence is CASSLGLAGVDEQFF. CDR3 nucleotide sequence: TGTGCCAGCAGCTTAGGGCTAGCGGGAGTTGATGAGCAGTTCTTC.

This clonotype was counted ten times or more. The V call is TRBV7-9, the J call TRBJ2-5, with D unresolved. Germline V lookup: CDR1 SEHNR, CDR2 FQNEAQ (reference sequence). There are 14 residues in the CDR3. Trimming left V 5 bases short and J 9 bases short, with 19 bases between. DNA of the CDR3: TGTGCCAGCAGCCCGAACCAGGATAGGAGTGCCCAGTACTTC. Its protein is CASSPNQDRSAQYF. The variable domain in full, with the rest retrieved from reference TRBV7-9 and TRBJ2-5, is DTGVSQNPRHKITKRGQNVTFRCDPISEHNRLYWYRQTLGQGPEFLTYFQNEAQLEKSRLLSDRFSAERPKGSFSTLEIQRTEQGDSAMYLCASSPNQDRSAQYFGPGTRLLVL.

CDR3 in DNA: TGTGCCAGCAGCCCCTTCCGGGAACAGGAAGCTTTCTTT. It translates to CASSPFREQEAFF. This rearrangement joins TRBV27 to TRBJ1-1, with D uncertain. Germline CDR1 reads MNHEY; CDR2 reads SMNVEV (reference sequence). The CDR3 consists of 13 residues. V was trimmed by 6 bases and J by 8 bases, leaving 16 bases between them.

The table lists this clonotype with a few counts. With a much larger clone just one base away, this may be a read error. This chain connects TRBV30 to TRBJ1-2; the match to TRBD1 covers 7 bases. This CDR3 is 13 amino acids long. Germline V CDR1 and CDR2: GTSNPN, SVGIG (reference sequence). Here the CDR3 DNA reads TGTGCCTGGAGTGTAGGGGGCGCTGATGGCCACACCTTC. It encodes CAWSVGGADGHTF.

This clonotype has ten or more counts. V is TRBV16 and J is TRBJ1-5; TRBD1 might be the D (5 bases). The CDR3 runs to 15 residues. In germline, CDR1 is KGHSY, CDR2 FQNENV. Trimming left V 0 bases short and J 7 bases short, with 13 bases between. CDR3 protein: CASSQSMGRPQPQHF. The CDR3, as DNA: TGTGCCAGCAGCCAATCTATGGGGCGGCCACAGCCCCAGCATTTT.

This clonotype was seen ten or more times. CDR3 protein: CASSLARGSQLYGYTF. DNA for the CDR3: TGCGCCAGCAGCTTGGCCAGGGGATCCCAACTCTATGGCTACACCTTC. The rearrangement joins TRBV5-1 to TRBJ1-2; D possibly corresponds to TRBD1 (6 bases). CDR3 length: 16 amino acids. Germline loops: CDR1 SGHRS, CDR2 YFSETQ. The V and J ends lost 0 bases and 4 bases respectively, with 16 bases between them.

Points on this clonotype: A read error may account for a junction end that differs from germline. The chain recombines TRBV7-8 with TRBJ2-1, with TRBD2 identical over 10 bases. CDR1 and CDR2 (germline): SGHVS, FQNEAQ. CDR3 length: 17 residues. CDR3 sequence (DNA): TGTGCCAGCAGCTTAGTGCCTGCTAGCGGGAGTAGGAATGACCAGTTCTTC. Its translation: CASSLVPASGSRNDQFF.

This clonotype occurred many times. The V and J genes are TRBV5-1 and TRBJ2-7; D unresolved. Per the germline V gene, CDR1 is SGHRS and CDR2 is YFSETQ. The V end lost 5 bases, the J end lost 3 bases, and 9 bases lay between the germline ends. CDR3 size: 12 residues. The CDR3 loop is CASREDNYEQYF. The CDR3 coding sequence is TGCGCCAGCAGAGAAGACAACTACGAGCAGTACTTC.

This clonotype was recorded a few times. This could be a read error, since a much larger clone is one nucleotide away. This chain connects TRBV6-5 to TRBJ1-2; D is possibly TRBD1 (6 bases). V was shortened by 6 bases and J by 4 bases, with 15 bases between the two germline ends. The CDR3 is 14 residues long. Germline V gives CDR1 MNHEY, CDR2 SVGAGI. The CDR3 here is CASRRRGTGYGYTF. CDR3 sequence (DNA): TGTGCCAGCAGGCGGAGGGGGACGGGCTATGGCTACACCTTC.

This clonotype showed up many times. The chain joins TRBV3-1 to TRBJ2-7; the D gene is possibly TRBD2 (6 bases). The CDR3 is made up of 15 amino acids. Trimming stripped 0 bases from V and 5 bases from J, with 14 bases between. CDR1 LGHDT and CDR2 YNNKEL come from the germline V gene (reference sequence). CDR3 coding DNA: TGTGCCAGCAGCCAAGATCTTGCTAGCGTCAACGAGCAGTACTTC. Translation gives CASSQDLASVNEQYF.

The sample holds many counts of this clonotype. V is TRBV4-3 and J is TRBJ2-2; no firm D call. The length of the CDR3 is 15 residues. The germline gives CDR1 LGHNA, CDR2 YSLEER. The V gene lost 0 bases and the J gene lost 1 base, with 6 bases spanning the gap. CDR3 residues: CASSQEGLNTGELFF. The CDR3 DNA reads as TGCGCCAGCAGCCAAGAAGGCCTGAACACCGGGGAGCTGTTTTTT.

This clonotype was counted many times. The rearrangement joins TRBV20-1 to TRBJ1-5; 7 bases line up with TRBD1. Germline V lookup: CDR1 DFQATT, CDR2 SNEGSKA (reference sequence). V gave up 3 bases and J gave up 0 bases; unmatched junction bases: 5. CDR3 length equals 15 residues. The CDR3 loop reads CSASGGQSSNQPQHF. The CDR3 DNA is TGCAGTGCTAGCGGGGGACAGAGTAGCAATCAGCCCCAGCATTTT.

Concerning this clonotype: The junction departs from germline at one end; a sequencing error may be responsible. The V and J genes are TRBV7-7 and TRBJ1-5; D uncertain. The CDR3 is made up of 13 amino acids. The germline gives CDR1 SSHAT, CDR2 FNYEAQ (reference sequence). DNA for the CDR3: TGTGCTAGCAGCTTAGGCCCCAATCAGCCCCAGCATTTT. It specifies CASSLGPNQPQHF.

The table lists this clonotype with many counts. The chain combines TRBV28 with TRBJ2-1, with TRBD2 matching 13 bases. Trimming removed 3 bases from V and 7 bases from J; junction bases left unmatched: 3. There are 15 residues in the CDR3. Germline V gene lookup returns CDR1 MDHEN and CDR2 SYDVKM. CDR3 DNA sequence: TGTGCCAGCAGTTTGACTAGCGGGAGGAGAAATGAGCAGTTCTTC. Translated, it gives CASSLTSGRRNEQFF.

This clonotype was observed at least ten times. The chain uses TRBV2 and TRBJ1-2; D is perhaps TRBD1 (6 bases). Germline V gene sequence: CDR1 SNHLY, CDR2 FYNNEI. V lost 9 bases and J lost 4, with 9 bases in between. The CDR3 has 11 residues. CDR3 nucleotides: TGTGCCAGAACAGGGAGCTATGGCTACACCTTC. It codes for CARTGSYGYTF.

This clonotype was detected ten times or more. Since a much larger clone is just one base distant, this may be a read error. The CDR3 end shows no conserved phenylalanine or tryptophan, and so a read error is likely. This chain joins TRBV9 and TRBJ1-6, with D unclear. Per germline, CDR1 SGDLS and CDR2 YYNGEE. The CDR3 loop spans 15 amino acids. V gave up 6 bases and J gave up 5 bases, with 15 bases separating them. CDR3 sequence reads: CASTQGSANNSPLHS. CDR3 nucleotides: TGTGCCAGCACCCAAGGGAGTGCGAATAATTCACCCCTCCACTCT.

The rearrangement links TRBV29-1 to TRBJ2-7; possibly TRBD2 for D (6 bases). This CDR3 comprises 13 residues. Trimming stripped 7 bases from V and 0 bases from J, with 13 bases between. Germline V gives CDR1 SQVTM, CDR2 ANQGSEA. The DNA for the CDR3 is TGCAGCGCGCTCGGGGACTCCTCCTACGAGCAGTACTTC. It yields the protein CSALGDSSYEQYF.

Ten or more counts support this clonotype. The chain couples TRBV10-2 to TRBJ2-5, with 9 bases identical to TRBD2. The trim removed 6 bases at V and 4 bases at J, leaving 9 bases unmatched. Germline CDR1 is WSHSY and CDR2 is SAAADI. This CDR3 comprises 15 residues. As DNA, the CDR3 is TGCGCCAGCAGACTTAGCGGGAGTGAGCGAGAGACCCAGTACTTC. It translates to CASRLSGSERETQYF.

CDR3 loop: CASRPGTGGGIQYF. In DNA form, the CDR3 reads TGTGCCAGCAGGCCCGGGACAGGGGGCGGCATTCAGTACTTC. The chain uses TRBV7-9 and TRBJ2-4, with 12 bases that match TRBD1. Unmatched junction bases numbered 6, after V lost 6 bases and J lost 9 bases. Per germline, CDR1 SEHNR and CDR2 FQNEAQ (reference sequence). This CDR3 is 14 amino acids long.

J is TRBJ2-7 and V is TRBV5-1; 9 positions match TRBD1. With 0 bases clipped from V and 4 bases from J, the junction kept 5 bases outside the gene matches. Germline V CDR1 and CDR2: SGHRS, YFSETQ. The CDR3 is made up of 15 amino acids. The CDR3 region has the DNA TGCGCCAGCAGCTTGGCCTCGGGACAGGGTTACGAGCAGTACTTC. Its translation: CASSLASGQGYEQYF.

The chain employs TRBV7-3 and TRBJ1-1; maybe TRBD1 (6 bases). V lost 6 bases and J 3 bases, leaving 17 bases between the germline ends. CDR3 length equals 15 residues. Looked up from germline, CDR1 is SGHTA and CDR2 is FQGTGA. The CDR3 here is CASSRSGGRDTEAFF. CDR3 nucleotides: TGTGCCAGCAGTCGATCGGGGGGCCGGGACACTGAAGCTTTCTTT.

This clonotype was recorded at least ten times. The CDR3 reads CASSPGVSGELFF. The DNA for the CDR3 is TGTGCCAGCAGCCCAGGAGTCTCCGGGGAGCTGTTTTTT. The V gene is TRBV5-8, the J gene TRBJ2-2; D ambiguous. V lost 4 bases and J lost 6, with 10 bases in between. Germline CDR1 and CDR2: SGHTS and YDEGEE. CDR3 length: 13 residues.

Details on this clonotype: The CDR3 ends on some other residue instead of the conserved phenylalanine or tryptophan, so this is likely a read error. CDR3 nucleotide sequence: TGCGCCAGCAGCTTGCCGACGATCTCCCCAGCGGCTAATGAGCAGTTCTCC. Translation: CASSLPTISPAANEQFS. J is TRBJ2-1 and V is TRBV5-1, with TRBD2 as a possible D gene (5 bases). Germline V CDR1 and CDR2: SGHRS, YFSETQ. Trimming took 1 base from V and 7 from J, leaving 21 bases between them. The CDR3 spans 17 residues.

This clonotype appeared once. This CDR3 fails to terminate in the conserved phenylalanine or tryptophan, so it likely reflects a read error. The V and J genes are TRBV4-3 and TRBJ2-7; the D call may be TRBD1 or TRBD2 (6 bases each). This CDR3 is built from 16 residues. Germline V lookup: CDR1 LGHNA, CDR2 YSLEER. Trimming removed 1 base from V and 4 bases from J, with 17 bases in between. The CDR3 sequence: CASSQGVGGTPYEQYS. CDR3 sequence (DNA): TGCGCCAGCAGCCAAGGGGTGGGGGGCACGCCTTACGAGCAGTACTCT.